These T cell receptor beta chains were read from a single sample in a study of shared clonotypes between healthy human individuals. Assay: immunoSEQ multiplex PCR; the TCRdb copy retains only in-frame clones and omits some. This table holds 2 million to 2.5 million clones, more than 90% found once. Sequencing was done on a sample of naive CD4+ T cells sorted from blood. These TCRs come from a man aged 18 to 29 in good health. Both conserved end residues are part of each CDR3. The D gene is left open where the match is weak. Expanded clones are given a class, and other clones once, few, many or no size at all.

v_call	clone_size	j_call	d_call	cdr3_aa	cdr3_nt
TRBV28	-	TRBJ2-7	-	CASSSPSVQYF	TGTGCCAGCAGTTCTCCTAGCGTGCAGTACTTC
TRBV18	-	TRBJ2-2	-	CASSPRRVLNTGELFF	TGTGCCAGCTCACCCCGTAGGGTGTTGAACACCGGGGAGCTGTTTTTT
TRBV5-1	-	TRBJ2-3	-	CASSLGTGTDTQYF	TGCGCCAGCAGCTTGGGAACAGGCACAGATACGCAGTATTTT
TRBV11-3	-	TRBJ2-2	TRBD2	CASRPSGSGDTGELFF	TGTGCCAGCAGGCCATCGGGTAGCGGGGACACCGGGGAGCTGTTTTTT
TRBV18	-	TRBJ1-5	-	CASSPDGYQPQHF	TGTGCCAGCTCACCCGATGGGTACCAGCCCCAGCATTTT
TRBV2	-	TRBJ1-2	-	CASSEGGTNHGYTF	TGTGCCAGCAGTGAGGGGGGGACGAATCATGGCTACACCTTC
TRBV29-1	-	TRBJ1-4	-	CSVNRAGAEKLFF	TGCAGCGTCAACAGGGCAGGGGCTGAAAAACTGTTTTTT
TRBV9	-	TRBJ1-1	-	CASSATGVANTEAFF	TGTGCCAGCAGCGCGACAGGAGTGGCAAACACTGAAGCTTTCTTT
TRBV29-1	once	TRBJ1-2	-	CSVREGLNYGYTF	TGCAGCGTTCGGGAGGGCCTCAACTATGGCTACACCTTC
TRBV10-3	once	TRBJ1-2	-	CAISEEGYGYTF	TGTGCCATCAGTGAGGAGGGGTATGGCTACACCTTC
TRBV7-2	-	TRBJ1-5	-	CASSLGGNDQPQHF	TGTGCCAGCAGCTTGGGAGGGAATGATCAGCCCCAGCATTTT
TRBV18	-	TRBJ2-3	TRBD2	CASSPPAGGTDTQYF	TGTGCCAGCTCACCACCGGCGGGGGGGACAGATACGCAGTATTTT
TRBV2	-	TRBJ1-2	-	CASSEATIGYTF	TGTGCCAGCAGTGAAGCCACGATCGGCTACACCTTC
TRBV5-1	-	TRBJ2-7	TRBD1	CASSRSGTGIEEQYF	TGCGCCAGCAGCCGCTCCGGGACAGGGATTGAAGAGCAGTACTTC
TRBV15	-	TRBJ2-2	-	CATSRGGTTGELFF	TGTGCCACCAGCAGAGGTGGGACTACCGGGGAGCTGTTTTTT
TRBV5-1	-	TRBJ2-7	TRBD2	CASSGTSGIYEQYF	TGCGCCAGCAGCGGAACTAGCGGGATTTACGAGCAGTACTTC
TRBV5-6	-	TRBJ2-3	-	CASSLGGHSTDTQYF	TGTGCCAGCAGCTTGGGCGGACACAGCACAGATACGCAGTATTTT